Each of the 23 T cell receptor beta chains below was sequenced from the same sample in a study of CD8+ T cells in alopecia areata. Isolated RNA was reverse transcribed into cDNA used as the sequencing template. Profiled with immunoSEQ multiplex PCR; TCRdb holds only in-frame clones, not every one. Of 35,000 to 50,000 clones listed, just under 95% were seen once; the top ten hold 18%. Regarding treatment: oral pan-JAK inhibitor, 5-10 mg twice daily. The source was CD8+ T cells sorted from blood, collected at week 24, from a patient treated with tofacitinib. The receptors here all came from a human donor with alopecia areata.

This chain uses TRBV6-5 with TRBJ1-1, with 9 bases matching TRBD1. The CDR3 loop spans 15 amino acids. Trimming at V came to 4 bases and at J to 3 bases, leaving 6 bases not matched to a gene. Per the germline V gene, CDR1 is MNHEY and CDR2 is SVGAGI. CDR3 in amino acids: CASSSLDRGYTEAFF. The CDR3 DNA reads TGTGCCAGCAGTTCCCTTGACAGGGGGTACACTGAAGCTTTCTTT.

This chain connects TRBV29-1 to TRBJ2-1; TRBD1 matches 9 bases. Germline values: CDR1 SQVTM, CDR2 ANQGSEA. V dropped 6 bases and J dropped 6; count of bases not matched to a gene: 12. This CDR3 contains 15 residues. For the CDR3, the DNA is TGCAGCGTCGGCCGGGGACAGGGATCCATCAATGAGCAGTTCTTC. Amino acid sequence: CSVGRGQGSINEQFF.

The chain joins TRBV30 to TRBJ2-1, with a tentative D call TRBD1 (7 bases). Trimming cost V 7 bases and J 1 base, with 11 bases left between them. The length of the CDR3 is 13 residues. The germline CDR1 and CDR2 sequences are GTSNPN and SVGIG (reference sequence). The CDR3 spells CALAGGSYNEQFF. The CDR3 DNA reads as TGTGCCTTGGCAGGGGGGTCCTACAATGAGCAGTTCTTC.

The DNA for the CDR3 is TGTGCCAGCAGCTTCGGGCAGACCTACGAGCAGTACTTC. Translation gives CASSFGQTYEQYF. The chain is built from TRBV7-6 and TRBJ2-7; D not resolved. With 3 bases removed from V and 2 bases from J, the gap between germline ends came to 8 bases. Germline CDR1 reads SGHVS; CDR2 reads FNYEAQ. CDR3 length: 13 residues.

The chain recombines TRBV29-1 with TRBJ2-7; TRBD1 aligns across 11 bases. Trimming removed 7 bases from V and 6 bases from J; junction bases left unmatched: 5. The CDR3 extends over 12 amino acids. Germline V gene sequence: CDR1 SQVTM, CDR2 ANQGSEA. The chain's CDR3 is CSARTGGSEQYF. Written as DNA, the CDR3 is TGCAGCGCCCGGACAGGGGGCAGCGAGCAGTACTTC.

This chain links TRBV18 with TRBJ2-7, with D possibly being TRBD2 (5 bases). This CDR3 contains 12 residues. Trimming removed 6 bases from V and 0 bases from J, with 6 bases in between. CDR1 is KGHSH, CDR2 LQKENI, per germline. This CDR3 is CASSTSSYEQYF. In DNA form, the CDR3 reads TGTGCCAGCTCTACTAGCTCCTACGAGCAGTACTTC.

The chain combines TRBV19 with TRBJ2-5; a weak D match, TRBD2 (6 bases). V was trimmed by 6 bases and J by 3 bases, leaving 8 bases between them. The CDR3 runs 12 residues. Germline loops: CDR1 LNHDA, CDR2 SQIVND (reference sequence). The CDR3 protein is CASSGGEETQYF. The DNA for the CDR3 is TGTGCCAGTAGCGGCGGGGAAGAGACCCAGTACTTC.

The chain joins TRBV27 to TRBJ2-2, with D perhaps matching TRBD2 (7 bases). The germline gives CDR1 MNHEY, CDR2 SMNVEV (reference sequence). There are 16 residues in the CDR3. Trimming removed 5 bases at V and 4 bases at J, with 17 bases between. The chain's CDR3 is CASSLGGLLSTGELFF. The CDR3 bases are TGTGCCAGCAGTCTGGGGGGGCTTTTAAGCACCGGGGAGCTGTTTTTT.

The rearrangement uses TRBV5-6 and TRBJ2-5; TRBD1 might be the D (5 bases). Matching the DNA end better, TRBJ2-7 makes the J call doubtful. The CDR3 consists of 14 residues. The germline V gene has CDR1 SGHDT and CDR2 YYEEEE. As DNA, the CDR3 is TGTGCCAGCAGCTACTGGGGCATCTCCTACGAGCAGTACTTC. This gives the protein CASSYWGISYEQYF.

The V call is TRBV19, the J call TRBJ2-3; D could derive from TRBD1 or TRBD2 (5 bases each). Trimming shortened V by 2 bases and J by 2 bases, and 8 bases separated the two germline ends. The CDR3 length is 14 residues. Looked up from germline, CDR1 is LNHDA and CDR2 is SQIVND (reference sequence). The CDR3: CASSIWGPTDTQYF. The CDR3 DNA sequence: TGTGCCAGTAGTATATGGGGACCCACAGATACGCAGTATTTT.

The V call is TRBV6-6, the J call TRBJ2-7; D may be TRBD2 (6 bases). V was clipped by 1 base and J by 7 bases, with 14 bases between them. The CDR3 extends over 14 amino acids. The germline gives CDR1 MNHNY, CDR2 SVGAGI (reference sequence). Here the CDR3 DNA reads TGTGCCAGCAGTTACTTTCGGGACTCAAATGAGCAGTACTTC. Translating gives CASSYFRDSNEQYF.

This chain connects TRBV29-1 to TRBJ2-5, with TRBD2 identical over 9 bases. CDR1 and CDR2 (germline): SQVTM, ANQGSEA. The CDR3 is 14 amino acids. Trimming cost V 1 base and J 3 bases; bases outside gene matches: 3. CDR3 nucleotide sequence: TGCAGCGTTGAAGGGCTAGCGGGGAAAGAGACCCAGTACTTC. It yields the protein CSVEGLAGKETQYF.

V is TRBV27 and J is TRBJ2-2; no definite D call. Germline V lookup: CDR1 MNHEY, CDR2 SMNVEV (reference sequence). Trimming shortened V by 5 bases and J by 5 bases, and 15 bases separated the two germline ends. CDR3 size: 15 residues. This CDR3 is CASSKALSVTGELFF. The CDR3 DNA follows: TGTGCCAGCAGTAAGGCACTTTCAGTTACCGGGGAGCTGTTTTTT.

This chain links TRBV19 with TRBJ2-7; TRBD2 is a possible D gene (5 bases). Germline CDR1 and CDR2: LNHDA and SQIVND (reference sequence). The CDR3 covers 12 residues. The V gene lost 1 base and the J gene lost 6 bases, with 7 bases spanning the gap. CDR3 nucleotides: TGTGCCAGTAGTATAGGAGGGAGCGAGCAGTACTTC. Translated: CASSIGGSEQYF.

The CDR3 loop reads CSVGAGGSRSNEQFF. CDR3 coding DNA: TGCAGCGTTGGAGCGGGGGGTTCGAGGTCCAATGAGCAGTTCTTC. This chain links TRBV29-1 with TRBJ2-1, with 9 bases aligning to TRBD2. V dropped 4 bases and J dropped 6; count of bases not matched to a gene: 10. Germline-derived CDR1 and CDR2 are SQVTM and ANQGSEA. This CDR3 has 15 residues.

This chain links TRBV9 with TRBJ2-3; D is uncertain. The germline CDR1 and CDR2 sequences are SGDLS and YYNGEE. The CDR3 totals 13 residues. V lost 3 bases and J 6 bases, leaving 11 bases between the germline ends. DNA of the CDR3: TGTGCCAGCAGCGCTCCTCCGGCGGATACGCAGTATTTT. Translated: CASSAPPADTQYF.

The chain uses TRBV7-9 and TRBJ2-7; D is unclear. V lost 4 bases to trimming and J lost 5 bases, with 12 bases between them. This CDR3 spans 13 amino acids. Per germline, CDR1 SEHNR and CDR2 FQNEAQ (reference sequence). The CDR3 sequence is CASSYKGFHEQYF. As DNA, the CDR3 is TGTGCCAGCAGCTACAAAGGGTTCCACGAGCAGTACTTC.

The rearrangement links TRBV28 to TRBJ2-1; D is undetermined. Germline-derived CDR1 and CDR2 are MDHEN and SYDVKM. This CDR3 region has 11 residues. V lost 9 bases to trimming and J lost 7 bases, with 10 bases between them. DNA of the CDR3: TGTGCCAGTTTATTGGAGAATGAGCAGTTCTTC. It specifies CASLLENEQFF.

This clone was counted a few times. The chain uses TRBV7-9 and TRBJ2-3; 7 nucleotides match TRBD2. The length of the CDR3 is 16 residues. Germline V gives CDR1 SEHNR, CDR2 FQNEAQ (reference sequence). V shed 8 bases, J shed 4 bases, and the junction held 15 bases outside the gene matches. This chain's CDR3 is CASSNPGLGLADTQYF. CDR3 nucleotides: TGTGCCAGCTCGAACCCCGGACTAGGACTGGCAGATACGCAGTATTTT.

The gene calls are TRBV7-9 and TRBJ2-1, with TRBD1 as a possible D gene (5 bases). CDR3 size: 19 residues. Germline assignment: CDR1 SEHNR and CDR2 FQNEAQ (reference sequence). V shed 1 base and J shed 1 base, with 20 bases lying between them. CDR3 in amino acids: CASSLGAGNPFGSYNEQFF. DNA of the CDR3: TGTGCCAGCAGCTTAGGGGCAGGGAACCCTTTCGGGTCCTACAATGAGCAGTTCTTC.

The rearrangement uses TRBV4-1 and TRBJ2-1, with D possibly being TRBD2 (6 bases). Per germline, CDR1 MGHRA and CDR2 YSYEKL. The CDR3 loop spans 18 amino acids. V was pared by 1 base and J by 7 bases, with 23 bases between. DNA of the CDR3: TGCGCCAGCAGCCAAGGTACCCCCGGAGGGTTAGGGGCAAATGAGCAGTTCTTC. Protein: CASSQGTPGGLGANEQFF.

V is TRBV28 and J is TRBJ1-3; D possibly corresponds to TRBD1 (5 bases). The germline gives CDR1 MDHEN, CDR2 SYDVKM. The CDR3 spans 15 residues. Trimming took 5 bases from V and 3 from J, leaving 14 bases between them. For the CDR3, the DNA is TGTGCCAGCAGTAGAAGGGGAGTCTTTGGAAACACCATATATTTT. Amino acids: CASSRRGVFGNTIYF.

The chain carries TRBV4-1 and TRBJ2-7; possibly TRBD1 for D (5 bases). The ends were cut back, 4 bases at V and 4 bases at J, with 17 bases in the middle. Germline assignment: CDR1 MGHRA and CDR2 YSYEKL. The CDR3 has 15 amino acids. Here the CDR3 DNA reads TGCGCCAGCAGCCGCCAGGAAGGGGCCGCGTACGAGCAGTACTTC. Translation: CASSRQEGAAYEQYF.